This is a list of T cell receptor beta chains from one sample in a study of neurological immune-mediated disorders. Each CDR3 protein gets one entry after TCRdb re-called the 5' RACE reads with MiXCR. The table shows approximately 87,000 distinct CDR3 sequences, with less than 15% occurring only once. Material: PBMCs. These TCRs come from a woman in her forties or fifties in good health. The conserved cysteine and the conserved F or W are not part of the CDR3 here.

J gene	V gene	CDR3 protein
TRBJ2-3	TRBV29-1	SVELGRVLADTQY
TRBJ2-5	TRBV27	ASSPRRLAGGIETQY
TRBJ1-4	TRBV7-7	ASSLTAATNEKLF
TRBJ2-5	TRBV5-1	ASSLAPSATQY
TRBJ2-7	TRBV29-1	SGKISYEQY
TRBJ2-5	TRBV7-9	ASSGGTGGRETQY
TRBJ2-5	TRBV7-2	ASSLNGLGPETQY
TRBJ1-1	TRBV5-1	ASSLAQQVTEAF
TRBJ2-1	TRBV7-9	ASSSTSGSNEQF
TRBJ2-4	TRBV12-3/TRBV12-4	ASSVPRDTQNIQY
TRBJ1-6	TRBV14	ASSSQGYSPLH
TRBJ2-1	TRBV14	ASSQDRLSQF
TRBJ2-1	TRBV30	AWRLTRGSSYNEQF
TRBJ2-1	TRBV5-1	ASSLVDKYNEQF
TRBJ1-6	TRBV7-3	ASSITAGNSPLH
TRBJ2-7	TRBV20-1	SASSLAGRNEQY
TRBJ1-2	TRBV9	ASSVGQGNYGYT
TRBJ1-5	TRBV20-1	SASRQSSNQPQH
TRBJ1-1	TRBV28	ASSADLRGAF
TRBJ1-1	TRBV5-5	ASRPGTPQPMNTEAF
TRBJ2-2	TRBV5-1	ASSQKPGELF
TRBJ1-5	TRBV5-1	ASSSGGQKEPQH
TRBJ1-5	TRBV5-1	ASSLEALGPTGPQH
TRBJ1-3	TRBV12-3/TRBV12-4	ASSATASGNTIY
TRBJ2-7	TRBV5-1	ASSVGTGSIGLVYEQY
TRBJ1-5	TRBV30	AWSGRGSNQPQH
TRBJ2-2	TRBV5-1	ASLATSDTTGELF
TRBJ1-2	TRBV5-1	ASSFTRVSRYGYT
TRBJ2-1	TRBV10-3	AISGALTGQAYNELF
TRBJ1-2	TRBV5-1	ASSFLQGYYGYT
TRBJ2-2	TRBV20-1	SAFGLPRAGELF
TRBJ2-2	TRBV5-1	ASKGRLAGGDPNTGELF
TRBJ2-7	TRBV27	ASSPLSRPYEQY
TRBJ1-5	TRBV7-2	ASSLVGGVGNQPQH
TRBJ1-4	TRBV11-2	ASSPGGVGEKLF
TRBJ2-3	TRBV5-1	ASSPAGLASSTDTQY
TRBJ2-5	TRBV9	ASSVDAGGQETQY
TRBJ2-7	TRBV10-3	AINPGQASSYEQY
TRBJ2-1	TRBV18	ASSPGLAGAAGEQF
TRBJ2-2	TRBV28	ASSRRPQGATGELF
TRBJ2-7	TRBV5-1	ASSSNPIAHEQY
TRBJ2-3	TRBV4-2	ASSPFGGQTDTQY